This entry describes one T cell receptor (beta chain). Its antigen specificity is not known. Per-nucleotide qualities are absent, and no much larger clonotype sits a single base away. The sample originates from a study of T cell repertoires in ileal Crohn's disease (dated by TCRdb to the late 2010s). In the study overall: The median duration of disease was roughly eight years, and at the time of surgery 35% of patients were active smokers. A total of around 170 mucosal samples from some 57 patients were sequenced, collected from several sites on the surgical specimen as well as at postoperative endoscopy. Every patient underwent surgery because of a complication, which was stricturing disease in approximately 60% and penetrating disease in approximately 40%. Running in parallel with the study was a multicentre cohort set up to find predictors of early endoscopic recurrence following ileocolonic resection. Approximately 550 nanograms of biopsy DNA per sample were submitted for commercial TCRB immunosequencing. The TCR repertoire was analysed in about 55 patients with Crohn's disease drawn from a prospective multicentre cohort. A Rutgeerts score higher than i0 was the definition used for endoscopic postoperative recurrence. M0 samples were biopsies from the inflamed portion of the ileum in the surgical resection specimen. Roughly half of the patients were given postoperative therapy, with 18 on anti-TNF agents and about a dozen on thiopurines.

The sample's time point, from its label and the paper: inflamed ileum from the surgical specimen. Eligible patients were adults with ileal or ileocolonic Crohn's disease who had an indication for ileocolonic resection. Whole ileal mucosal biopsies were kept frozen at -80 degrees C prior to DNA extraction. Genomic DNA was isolated from frozen whole biopsies using a TRizol-based method, and the DNA was quantified with a NanoDrop 2000 spectrophotometer. Receptor libraries were prepared by the immunoSEQ multiplex PCR assay. Adaptive Biotechnology amplified CDR3 regions from genomic DNA with a two-step multiplex PCR that controlled for amplification bias. Primers for every V and J gene segment were used in the first PCR, and barcodes and Illumina adapters were added in the second PCR. CDR3 libraries were sequenced on an Illumina instrument. As for the original processing: Analysis combined the vendor-provided pipelines with custom analysis of raw data in R/Bioconductor under R version 3.3.0. Clonality, which ranges from 0 to 1, was calculated as the inverse of the normalised Shannon entropy across all productive clones. High-frequency clones were defined as the repertoire share of the top 100 clones, retaining only clones passing a 95% confidence test. Overlap between samples was measured with the Morisita-Horn index, while repertoire diversity was measured with the Simpson index. The clones in this table, taken by TCRdb from immuneACCESS, are in-frame only. Not every clone is retained; where verified, under half of the shortfall comes from an unresolved V gene, and the cause of the rest is unknown. V and J calls and clone size follow that table, whereas D and trimming were derived from the DNA. The sample includes around 15,000 clones, with approximately 80% observed a single time. The ten largest clones capture 11% to 15% of the sample.

From cysteine to phenylalanine, the CDR3 is 15 amino acids long. Here the CDR3 DNA is all that survives: 45 bases in frame from base 1. For CDR1 and CDR2, the germline V gene lists MNHEY and SVGAGI. V is cut by 2 bases and J by 5 bases, and the space between the germline ends is 13 bases. Points the paper makes about the study in general: Compared with CD4 T cells, sorted CD8 T cells held more high-frequency clones, which suggests that the mucosal expansions were mostly CD8. Mucosal CD4 and CD8 T cells were sorted and sequenced only in a subgroup of patients, the size of which was not stated. Endoscopic recurrence was found to be associated with higher high-frequency clone percentages at surgery, and recurrence was observed in all patients with clonality above 26.8% (18/57). A significantly higher proportion of clonal expansions was observed in active smokers at surgery than in non-smokers (about 25% vs 20%, p=0.02).

This sequence originates from an adult with Crohn's disease. The sample taken for sequencing was ileal tissue. The chain is made from TRBV6-5 and TRBJ2-1, with the D call tentatively TRBD1 or TRBD2, each fitting 5 bases. The DNA is TGTGCCAGCAGTTACATGTTGGGGGTAAACAATGAGCAGTTCTTC. This encodes CASSYMLGVNNEQFF.